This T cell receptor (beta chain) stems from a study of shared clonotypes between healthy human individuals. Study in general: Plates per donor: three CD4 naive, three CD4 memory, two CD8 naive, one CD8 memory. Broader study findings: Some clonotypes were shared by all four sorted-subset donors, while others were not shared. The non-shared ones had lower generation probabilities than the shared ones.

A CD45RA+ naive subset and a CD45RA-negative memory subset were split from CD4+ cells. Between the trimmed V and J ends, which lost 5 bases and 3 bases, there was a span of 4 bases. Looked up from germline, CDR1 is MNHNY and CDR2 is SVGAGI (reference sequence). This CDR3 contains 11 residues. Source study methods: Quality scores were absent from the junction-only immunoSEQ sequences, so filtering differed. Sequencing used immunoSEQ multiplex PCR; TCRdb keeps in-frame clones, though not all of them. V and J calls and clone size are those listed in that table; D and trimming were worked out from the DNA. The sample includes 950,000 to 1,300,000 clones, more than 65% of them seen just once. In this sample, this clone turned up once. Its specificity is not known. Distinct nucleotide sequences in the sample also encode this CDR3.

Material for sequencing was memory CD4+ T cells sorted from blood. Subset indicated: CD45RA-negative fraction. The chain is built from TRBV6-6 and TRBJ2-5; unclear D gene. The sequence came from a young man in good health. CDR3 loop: CASSRKETQYF. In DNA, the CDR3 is TGTGCCAGCAGTCGGAAAGAGACCCAGTACTTC.